Detailed here is one TCR beta chain. The target antigen is unknown. The CDR3 totals 13 residues. With 4 bases removed from V and 0 bases from J, the gap between germline ends came to 3 bases. CDR1 is MNHEY, CDR2 SMNVEV, per germline (reference sequence). This sample stems from a study of graft-versus-host responses after intestinal transplantation. For the study at large: Each transplant was multivisceral, liver-intestinal, or isolated intestinal.

The repertoire was sequenced with immunoSEQ multiplex PCR; TCRdb's copy has only in-frame clones and lacks some. The sample shows 77,000 or so clones, around 96% of them seen only once. The chain is built from TRBV27 and TRBJ1-4; D unresolved. The sequence came from a human donor who received an intestinal transplant. The sequencing here drew on unstimulated CD8+ T cells sorted from spleen or lymph node cells, taken before intestinal transplant. CDR3: CASSWATNEKLFF. For the CDR3, the DNA is TGTGCCAGCAGTTGGGCAACTAATGAAAAACTGTTTTTT.